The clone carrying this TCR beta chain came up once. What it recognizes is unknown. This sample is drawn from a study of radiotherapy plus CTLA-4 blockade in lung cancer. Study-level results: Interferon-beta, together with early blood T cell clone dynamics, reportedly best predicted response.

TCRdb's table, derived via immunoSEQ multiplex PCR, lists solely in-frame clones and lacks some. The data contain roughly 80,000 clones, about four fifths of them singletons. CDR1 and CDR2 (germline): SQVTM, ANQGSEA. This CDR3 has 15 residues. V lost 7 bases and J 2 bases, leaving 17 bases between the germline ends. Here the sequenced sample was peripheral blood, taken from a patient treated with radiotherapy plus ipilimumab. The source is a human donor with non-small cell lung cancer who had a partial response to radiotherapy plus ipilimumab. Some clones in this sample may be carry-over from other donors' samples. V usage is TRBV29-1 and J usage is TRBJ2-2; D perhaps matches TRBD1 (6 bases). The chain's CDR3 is CSGATGHTNTGELFF. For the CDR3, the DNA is TGCAGCGGTGCGACAGGCCATACAAACACCGGGGAGCTGTTTTTT.